This T cell receptor (beta chain) originates from a study of blood T cell repertoires in COVID-19. The overall study: Material from acute and convalescent COVID-19 was sourced from the United States, Italy and Spain. T cells, B-cell-depleted T cells, or PBMCs supplied cDNA or gDNA.

In the original analysis: Reference gene primers were amplified, and this amplification served to estimate nucleated cell counts. Method: immunoSEQ multiplex PCR; TCRdb's copy keeps in-frame clones and lacks some. That table furnishes V, J and clone size, whereas the DNA furnished D and trimming. The sample carries approximately 200,000 clones, approximately 90% recorded once. This CDR3 has 17 residues. The V segment lost 4 bases and the J segment 4 bases; nucleotides outside the gene matches: 11. CDR1 is ENHRY, CDR2 SYGVKD, per germline. The TCR sequence derives from a man aged 65 to 79 with acute or convalescent COVID-19. The specimen was peripheral blood. The gene calls are TRBV10-3 and TRBJ2-1; TRBD1 matches 9 bases. Written as DNA, the CDR3 is TGTGCCATCAGTGGGAGACCGGGACAGGGAAATTACAATGAGCAGTTCTTC. Protein sequence: CAISGRPGQGNYNEQFF.